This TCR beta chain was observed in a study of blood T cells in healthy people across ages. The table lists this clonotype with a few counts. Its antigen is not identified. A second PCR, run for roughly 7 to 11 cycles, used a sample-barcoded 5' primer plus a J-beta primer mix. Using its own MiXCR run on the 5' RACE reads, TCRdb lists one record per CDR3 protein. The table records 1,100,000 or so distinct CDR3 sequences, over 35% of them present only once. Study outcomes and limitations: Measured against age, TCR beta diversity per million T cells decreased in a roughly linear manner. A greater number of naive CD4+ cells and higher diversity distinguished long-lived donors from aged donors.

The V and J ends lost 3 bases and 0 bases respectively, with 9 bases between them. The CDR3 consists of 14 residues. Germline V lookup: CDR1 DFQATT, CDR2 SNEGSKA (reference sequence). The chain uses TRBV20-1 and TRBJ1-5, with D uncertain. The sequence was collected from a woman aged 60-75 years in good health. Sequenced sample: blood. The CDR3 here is CSASGGFSNQPQHF. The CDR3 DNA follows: TGCAGTGCTAGTGGCGGGTTTAGCAATCAGCCCCAGCATTTT.